This T cell receptor beta chain was recovered during a study of cytotoxic CD8 clonotypes in ibrutinib-treated CLL. As for the study in general: Samples averaged 255,043 productive templates and about 94,000 productive rearrangements.

Clones were sequenced by immunoSEQ multiplex PCR, and TCRdb holds only the in-frame ones, with some missing. The sample includes approximately 300,000 clones, just under 80% of them seen just once. The V and J ends lost 4 bases and 1 base respectively, with 14 bases between them. The CDR3 length is 15 residues. Germline V lookup: CDR1 SGHAT, CDR2 FQNNGV. From cryopreserved PBMCs came 1.5 to 2.5 micrograms of genomic DNA used for TCR beta libraries. The starting material was PBMCs, obtained before ibrutinib treatment. This chain uses TRBV11-2 with TRBJ2-7; D perhaps matches TRBD2 (6 bases). The sequence was collected from a human donor with chronic lymphocytic leukemia. The CDR3 DNA reads as TGTGCCAGCAGCTCCCATAGCGGAGCTTCCTACGAGCAGTACTTC. It yields the protein CASSSHSGASYEQYF.